A single sample is the source of the 29 T cell receptor beta chains below, sequenced in a study of EBV T-cell therapy then PD-1 blockade in nasopharyngeal carcinoma. Generated by immunoSEQ multiplex PCR, the TCRdb table keeps only in-frame clones and is missing some. The sample yields roughly 21,000 clones, over 75% seen once. Treatment noted: AdE1-LMPpoly-expanded autologous EBV-specific T-cell therapy followed by anti-PD-1 nivolumab. No cognate antigen is known for these TCRs. This specimen was CD8+ T cells from blood, taken between days 50 and 65 from a patient whose treatment included autologous EBV-specific T cells and nivolumab. The receptors derive from a man between 35 and 55 years old with nasopharyngeal carcinoma.

The genes are TRBV11-3 and TRBJ2-1; the D is unclear. This CDR3 is 15 amino acids long. V was clipped by 4 bases and J by 3 bases, with 13 bases between them. The V gene's germline CDR1 is SGHNT and CDR2 YENEEA. CDR3 sequence reads: CASSSARADYNEQFF. The CDR3 DNA sequence: TGTGCCAGCAGCTCCGCACGCGCGGACTACAATGAGCAGTTCTTC.

The table lists this clone with a count of one. The chain uses TRBV7-8 and TRBJ1-5; D unresolved. This CDR3 has 15 residues. V lost 4 bases to trimming and J lost 0 bases, with 10 bases between them. CDR1 and CDR2 (germline): SGHVS, FQNEAQ. The CDR3 DNA follows: TGTGCCAGCAGCTGGGATTTCGCTAGCAATCAGCCCCAGCATTTT. Translating gives CASSWDFASNQPQHF.

The rearrangement uses TRBV5-6 and TRBJ1-1; unclear D gene. V lost 0 bases, J lost 1 base, and 16 bases lay in between. This CDR3 comprises 17 residues. The germline gives CDR1 SGHDT, CDR2 YYEEEE. CDR3 coding DNA: TGTGCCAGCAGCTTGGACCGACCCGGGGTGCGGAACACTGAAGCTTTCTTT. Translated: CASSLDRPGVRNTEAFF.

CDR3 protein: CASSTSSAGYTF. Written as DNA, the CDR3 is TGTGCCAGCAGCACAAGTAGTGCTGGCTACACCTTC. V usage is TRBV7-9 and J usage is TRBJ1-2; no reliable D call. The CDR3 extends over 12 amino acids. Trimming removed 5 bases at V and 7 bases at J, with 11 bases between. The germline V gene encodes CDR1 SEHNR and CDR2 FQNEAQ (reference sequence).

The rearrangement joins TRBV25-1 to TRBJ1-6; D not resolved. Trimming removed 6 bases from V and 2 bases from J, with 5 bases in between. Looked up from germline, CDR1 is MGHDK and CDR2 is SYGVNS. The CDR3 extends over 13 amino acids. CDR3 nucleotides: TGTGCCAGCAGGGGCCCCTATAATTCACCCCTCCACTTT. Translation gives CASRGPYNSPLHF.

V gene TRBV9 combines with J gene TRBJ1-1; D call uncertain. The germline V gene encodes CDR1 SGDLS and CDR2 YYNGEE. The CDR3 loop spans 13 amino acids. The V gene lost 4 bases and the J gene lost 8 bases, with 15 bases spanning the gap. In DNA form, the CDR3 reads TGTGCCAGCAGCCGAATGACCCCTTCCGAAGCTTTCTTT. Translation: CASSRMTPSEAFF.

This clone was seen more than once but under ten times. J is TRBJ2-7 and V is TRBV2; TRBD1 is a possible D gene (5 bases). The CDR3 covers 12 residues. CDR1 and CDR2 (germline): SNHLY, FYNNEI. Trimming stripped 8 bases from V and 2 bases from J, with 10 bases between. The CDR3: CASQGRPYEQYF. The CDR3 DNA follows: TGTGCCAGCCAGGGTAGGCCCTACGAGCAGTACTTC.

The chain recombines TRBV7-9 with TRBJ2-1; a weak D match, TRBD1 (6 bases). Germline V gene sequence: CDR1 SEHNR, CDR2 FQNEAQ (reference sequence). The CDR3 is 16 amino acids. The germline V and J ends were trimmed by 4 bases and 5 bases, with 18 bases remaining between them. CDR3 nucleotide sequence: TGTGCCAGCAGCTCAGTCACCGGGACACGGGACAATGAGCAGTTCTTC. Translation: CASSSVTGTRDNEQFF.

In this sample, this clone turned up once. V gene TRBV19 combines with J gene TRBJ1-1; D ambiguous. The CDR3 spans 12 residues. The germline V gene encodes CDR1 LNHDA and CDR2 SQIVND (reference sequence). Trimming took 5 bases from V and 10 from J, leaving 14 bases between them. As DNA, the CDR3 is TGTGCCAGTAGTGGTCGGGTACCTGGAGCTTTCTTT. Translation: CASSGRVPGAFF. Based on the CDR3 plus reference TRBV19 and TRBJ1-1, the full variable domain is DGGITQSPKYLFRKEGQNVTLSCEQNLNHDAMYWYRQDPGQGLRLIYYSQIVNDFQKGDIAEGYSVSREKKESFPLTVTSAQKNPTAFYLCASSGRVPGAFFGQGTRLTVV.

This clone appeared a few times. This chain links TRBV12-3 or TRBV12-4 with TRBJ1-1; the D is unclear. Trimming took off 3 bases at V and 2 bases at J, with 4 bases between the two ends. This CDR3 has 12 amino acids. CDR3 sequence: CASSLFNTEAFF. The CDR3 coding sequence is TGTGCCAGCAGTTTGTTTAACACTGAAGCTTTCTTT.

The chain couples TRBV13 to TRBJ2-7; TRBD2 aligns across 8 bases. The J segment lost 5 bases and the V segment lost 0 bases, leaving 6 bases of the junction unmatched. The germline V gene encodes CDR1 PRHDT and CDR2 FYEKMQ (reference sequence). The CDR3 has 15 amino acids. CDR3 in amino acids: CASSLGGAGAHEQYF. DNA for the CDR3: TGTGCCAGCAGCTTAGGAGGAGCGGGGGCCCACGAGCAGTACTTC.

The genes are TRBV18 and TRBJ1-1; no reliable D call. CDR1 is KGHSH and CDR2 is LQKENI in the germline V gene. The CDR3 extends over 13 amino acids. The V gene lost 3 bases and the J gene lost 10 bases, with 15 bases spanning the gap. The CDR3 sequence is CASSPLGARTAFF. DNA of the CDR3: TGTGCCAGCTCACCCCTAGGAGCCAGAACAGCTTTCTTT. The full variable domain, rest sourced from reference TRBV18 and TRBJ1-1, is NAGVMQNPRHLVRRRGQEARLRCSPMKGHSHVYWYRQLPEEGLKFMVYLQKENIIDESGMPKERFSAEFPKEGPSILRIQQVVRGDSAAYFCASSPLGARTAFFGQGTRLTVV.

By its share, this clone is medium-sized (0.01 to 0.1%). The rearrangement joins TRBV6-4 to TRBJ2-1; 11 bases are a match to TRBD2. CDR1 and CDR2 (germline): MRHNA, SNTAGT. The CDR3 has 15 amino acids. V shed 4 bases and J 5 bases; nucleotides not matched to a gene: 4. CDR3 DNA: TGTGCCAGCAGTGTACTAGCGGGGGCAAACAATGAGCAGTTCTTC. Translated, it gives CASSVLAGANNEQFF.

The chain uses TRBV2 and TRBJ1-5, with D hard to call. Per germline, CDR1 SNHLY and CDR2 FYNNEI. The CDR3 is 12 amino acids. Between the trimmed V and J ends, which lost 11 bases and 7 bases, there was a span of 15 bases. The CDR3 nucleotides read TGTGCCGTCGGGGTGTTGAGGCAGCCCCAGCATTTT. It specifies CAVGVLRQPQHF.

This chain joins TRBV5-5 and TRBJ1-4; tentative D call: TRBD1 (5 bases). V lost 4 bases to trimming and J lost 11 bases, with 9 bases between them. Germline V gives CDR1 SGHKS, CDR2 YYEKEE (reference sequence). The CDR3 runs 11 residues. The CDR3 nucleotides read TGTGCCAGCAGCGGGGGACTTAAACTGTTTTTT. Amino acid sequence: CASSGGLKLFF.

Turning to this clone: Other DNA sequences in this specimen translate into the identical CDR3. The rearrangement links TRBV19 to TRBJ2-2, with 9 bases matching TRBD2. Per germline, CDR1 LNHDA and CDR2 SQIVND (reference sequence). Unmatched junction bases numbered 3, after V lost 1 base and J lost 6 bases. This CDR3 has 15 residues. CDR3 sequence: CASSIGGGGPGELFF. The CDR3 DNA reads as TGTGCCAGTAGTATAGGCGGGGGGGGCCCCGGGGAGCTGTTTTTT.

The chain joins TRBV5-4 to TRBJ1-1; the D gene is possibly TRBD1 (6 bases). Trimming took off 1 base at V and 12 bases at J, with 10 bases between the two ends. Germline V CDR1 and CDR2: SGHNT, YYREEE (reference sequence). CDR3 length: 11 residues. In nucleotides, the CDR3 is TGTGCCAGCAGCTTGAGGGGGGACACTTTCTTT. It yields the protein CASSLRGDTFF.

CDR3 sequence: CASSQDLGAGANVLTF. DNA of the CDR3: TGCGCCAGCAGCCAAGACCTGGGGGCTGGGGCCAACGTCCTGACTTTC. The chain employs TRBV4-3 and TRBJ2-6; D may be TRBD1 or TRBD2 (5 bases each). The CDR3 runs to 16 residues. The germline gives CDR1 LGHNA, CDR2 YSLEER. V lost 0 bases and J 2 bases, leaving 8 bases between the germline ends.

The V call is TRBV9, the J call TRBJ1-1; D gene uncertain. The CDR3 totals 15 residues. The germline V gene has CDR1 SGDLS and CDR2 YYNGEE. V was pared by 0 bases and J by 0 bases, with 9 bases between. The CDR3 here is CASSVGGTMNTEAFF. The DNA for the CDR3 is TGTGCCAGCAGCGTAGGGGGTACGATGAACACTGAAGCTTTCTTT.

V is TRBV29-1 and J is TRBJ1-1; D call uncertain. The CDR3 totals 12 residues. With 0 bases removed from V and 11 bases from J, the gap between germline ends came to 13 bases. CDR1 is SQVTM, CDR2 ANQGSEA, per germline. The CDR3 DNA sequence: TGCAGCGTTGAAGATGGGTCCGTCGAGGCTTTCTTT. It translates to CSVEDGSVEAFF.

The rearrangement uses TRBV6-4 and TRBJ2-2; possible D gene TRBD2, 7 bases. The CDR3 length is 15 residues. V gave up 6 bases and J gave up 3 bases, with 14 bases separating them. Germline V gives CDR1 MRHNA, CDR2 SNTAGT. The CDR3 region is CASSLRGGDTGELFF. The CDR3, as DNA: TGTGCCAGCAGCCTAAGGGGGGGCGACACCGGGGAGCTGTTTTTT.

The chain links TRBV12-3 or TRBV12-4 to TRBJ1-1; no definite D call. V gave up 4 bases and J gave up 1 base, with 7 bases separating them. The CDR3 is 13 residues long. CDR3 sequence: CASSWGGNTEAFF. The CDR3 DNA follows: TGTGCCAGCAGTTGGGGAGGGAACACTGAAGCTTTCTTT.

The rearrangement links TRBV6-4 to TRBJ2-1, with TRBD2 matching 7 bases. The trim removed 3 bases at V and 7 bases at J, leaving 12 bases unmatched. The CDR3 has 16 residues. Looked up from germline, CDR1 is MRHNA and CDR2 is SNTAGT. Here the CDR3 DNA reads TGTGCCAGCAGTGAAGATGCTAGCGGTGGGGGGAATGAGCAGTTCTTC. It is translated as CASSEDASGGGNEQFF.

The chain is built from TRBV4-2 and TRBJ1-4; tentatively, D is TRBD1 (6 bases). The germline V and J ends were trimmed by 5 bases and 6 bases, with 10 bases remaining between them. Looked up from germline, CDR1 is LGHNA and CDR2 is YNFKEQ. CDR3 length: 13 amino acids. Here the CDR3 DNA reads TGTGCCAGCAGCTCACAGGGCGATGAAAAACTGTTTTTT. The encoded protein is CASSSQGDEKLFF.

This chain joins TRBV27 and TRBJ1-5; the D is unclear. The V gene's germline CDR1 is MNHEY and CDR2 SMNVEV (reference sequence). The V gene lost 2 bases and the J gene lost 4 bases, with 12 bases spanning the gap. The CDR3 extends over 15 amino acids. CDR3 in amino acids: CASSLEGGRNQPQHF. The CDR3 DNA reads as TGTGCCAGCAGTTTAGAAGGCGGACGTAATCAGCCCCAGCATTTT.

This clone was observed once. The chain links TRBV7-8 to TRBJ2-3; 7 nucleotides align to TRBD1. The CDR3 runs to 16 residues. J was trimmed by 3 bases and V by 0 bases; bases with no gene match: 6. CDR1 and CDR2 (germline): SGHVS, FQNEAQ. As DNA, the CDR3 is TGTGCCAGCAGCTTAGCAGGTGACAGGGTAACAGATACGCAGTATTTT. This encodes CASSLAGDRVTDTQYF.

J is TRBJ1-2 and V is TRBV27; a weak D match, TRBD1 (5 bases). This CDR3 comprises 14 residues. The V gene lost 6 bases and the J gene lost 6 bases, with 17 bases spanning the gap. CDR1 is MNHEY and CDR2 is SMNVEV in the germline V gene (reference sequence). In DNA, the CDR3 is TGTGCCAGCAGGCCGGGACGGCACGCGGATGGCTACACCTTC. Encoded protein: CASRPGRHADGYTF.

V is TRBV4-3 and J is TRBJ2-7; 7 nucleotides align to TRBD1. V lost 4 bases to trimming and J lost 0 bases; unmatched junction nucleotides: 6. The germline CDR1 and CDR2 sequences are LGHNA and YSLEER. This CDR3 has 15 residues. The CDR3 coding sequence is TGCGCCAGCAGCCCTAACAGGGGCTACTCCTACGAGCAGTACTTC. Translated, it gives CASSPNRGYSYEQYF.

Concerning this clone itself: The junction and the germline gene differ at one end; a read error may be behind it. This chain connects TRBV7-9 to TRBJ1-1; 8 bases line up with TRBD1. Germline-derived CDR1 and CDR2 are SEHNR and FQNEAQ (reference sequence). The CDR3 is 10 residues long. For the CDR3, the DNA is TGTGCCAGCAGCGGGCTGGACAGGGAATTT. Translated: CASSGLDREF.